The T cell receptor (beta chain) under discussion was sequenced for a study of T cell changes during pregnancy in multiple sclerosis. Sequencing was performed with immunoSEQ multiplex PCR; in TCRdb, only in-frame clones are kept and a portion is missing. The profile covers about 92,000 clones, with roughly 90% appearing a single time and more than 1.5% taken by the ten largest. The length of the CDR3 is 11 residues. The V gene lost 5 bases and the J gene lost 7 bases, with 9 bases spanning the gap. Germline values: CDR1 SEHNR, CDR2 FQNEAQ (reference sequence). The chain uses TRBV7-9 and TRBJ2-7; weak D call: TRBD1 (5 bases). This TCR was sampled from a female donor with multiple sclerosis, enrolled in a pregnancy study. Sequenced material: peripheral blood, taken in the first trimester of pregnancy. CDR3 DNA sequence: TGTGCCAGCAGCACCCGACAGGAGCAGTACTTC. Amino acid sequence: CASSTRQEQYF. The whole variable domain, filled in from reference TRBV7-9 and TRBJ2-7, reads DTGVSQNPRHKITKRGQNVTFRCDPISEHNRLYWYRQTLGQGPEFLTYFQNEAQLEKSRLLSDRFSAERPKGSFSTLEIQRTEQGDSAMYLCASSTRQEQYFGPGTRLTVT.